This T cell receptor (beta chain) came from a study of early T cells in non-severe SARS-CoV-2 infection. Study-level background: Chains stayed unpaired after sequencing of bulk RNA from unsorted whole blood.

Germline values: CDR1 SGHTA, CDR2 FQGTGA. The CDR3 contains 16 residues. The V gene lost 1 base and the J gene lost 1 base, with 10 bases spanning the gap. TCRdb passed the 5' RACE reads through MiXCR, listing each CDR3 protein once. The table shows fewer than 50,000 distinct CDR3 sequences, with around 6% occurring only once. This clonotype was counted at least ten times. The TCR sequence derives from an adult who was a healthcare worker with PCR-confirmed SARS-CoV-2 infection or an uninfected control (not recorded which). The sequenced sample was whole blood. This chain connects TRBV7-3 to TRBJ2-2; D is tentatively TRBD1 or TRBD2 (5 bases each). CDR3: CASSLIGTQNTGELFF. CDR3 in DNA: TGTGCCAGCAGCTTAATAGGGACCCAGAACACCGGGGAGCTGTTTTTT.